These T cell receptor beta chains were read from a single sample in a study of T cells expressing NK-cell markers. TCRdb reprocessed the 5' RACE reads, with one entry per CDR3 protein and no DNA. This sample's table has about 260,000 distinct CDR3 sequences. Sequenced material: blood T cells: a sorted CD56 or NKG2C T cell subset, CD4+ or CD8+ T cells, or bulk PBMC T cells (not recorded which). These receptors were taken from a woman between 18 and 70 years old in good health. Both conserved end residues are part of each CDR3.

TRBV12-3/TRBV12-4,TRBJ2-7,CASSFFGRINEQYF
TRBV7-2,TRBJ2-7,CASSYLAGSYEQYF
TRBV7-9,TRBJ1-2,CASSARVSYGYTF
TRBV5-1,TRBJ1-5,CASSIDSRGNQPQHF
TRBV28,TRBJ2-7,CASRVAYEQYF
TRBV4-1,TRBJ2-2,CASSQSPRGLGGELFF
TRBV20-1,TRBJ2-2,CSARGGFGRGELFF
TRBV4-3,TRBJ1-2,CASSQVVGSLYGYTF
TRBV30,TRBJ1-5,CAWSVKRTGNQPQHF
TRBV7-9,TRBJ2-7,CASSSRQGSAYEQYF
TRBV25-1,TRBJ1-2,CASSEWGYGYTF
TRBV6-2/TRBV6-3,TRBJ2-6,CASSFPLSGANVLTF
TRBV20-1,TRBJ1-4,CSAPSHPGTGVGKLFF
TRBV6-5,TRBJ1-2,CASSYSLTANYGYTF
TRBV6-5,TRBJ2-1,CASSYELFNEQFF
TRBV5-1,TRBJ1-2,CASSSGPILGYGYTF
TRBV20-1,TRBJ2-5,CSARIREFLETQYF
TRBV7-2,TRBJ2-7,CASSFLGPTYEQYF
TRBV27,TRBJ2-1,CASSQRKSNEQFF
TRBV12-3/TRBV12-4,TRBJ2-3,CASSLGISTDTQYF
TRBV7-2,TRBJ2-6,CASRPQYSGANVLTF
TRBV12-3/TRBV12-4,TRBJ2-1,CASRGGSPSYNEQFF
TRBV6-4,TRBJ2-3,CASSPRGGGPTDTQYF
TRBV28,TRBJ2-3,CASSSGAEGPDTQYF